These 17 T cell receptor beta chains originate from one sample sequenced in a study of graft-versus-host responses after intestinal transplantation. Produced via immunoSEQ multiplex PCR; TCRdb's table is partial and in-frame only. The data hold roughly 56,000 clones, with around nine tenths observed a single time. The material was PBMCs, obtained approximately four months after intestinal transplantation. These receptors were collected from a human patient who received an intestinal transplant, so some T cells may come from the graft donor.

To note about this clone: The CDR3 does not close with the conserved phenylalanine or tryptophan, likely indicating a read error. The chain links TRBV7-6 to TRBJ1-1, with D unclear. This CDR3 spans 13 amino acids. Germline CDR1 SGHVS, CDR2 FNYEAQ. Trimming stripped 0 bases from V and 5 bases from J, with 7 bases between. The CDR3 sequence: CASSLAVGTEAFL. In DNA, the CDR3 is TGTGCCAGCAGCTTAGCGGTGGGGACTGAAGCTTTCCTT.

This chain uses TRBV27 with TRBJ2-2, with 13 bases lining up with TRBD2. The germline gives CDR1 MNHEY, CDR2 SMNVEV (reference sequence). Trimming removed 6 bases from V and 4 bases from J; junction bases left unmatched: 8. The CDR3 has 17 residues. CDR3 nucleotides: TGTGCCAGCAGCCAACTAGCGGGAGGGAGCGGCACCGGGGAGCTGTTTTTT. This sequence encodes CASSQLAGGSGTGELFF.

This chain links TRBV4-1 with TRBJ1-2; no reliable D call. Trimming took 1 base from V and 4 from J, leaving 10 bases between them. CDR1 MGHRA and CDR2 YSYEKL come from the germline V gene. CDR3 length: 14 residues. The CDR3 bases are TGCGCCAGCAGCCAAGCTGTGGCGGGCTATGGCTACACCTTC. Protein sequence: CASSQAVAGYGYTF.

As for this clone: This specimen includes other DNA sequences encoding the same CDR3. The chain has TRBV13 and TRBJ1-2; 8 nucleotides line up with TRBD1. Germline-derived CDR1 and CDR2 are PRHDT and FYEKMQ (reference sequence). The junction had 9 bases not matched to a gene; V was cut back by 4 bases and J by 5 bases. The CDR3 contains 15 residues. Here the CDR3 reads CASSSRDRGWYGYTF. In DNA form, the CDR3 reads TGTGCCAGCAGCTCCCGAGACAGGGGCTGGTATGGCTACACCTTC.

The chain has TRBV5-4 and TRBJ1-1, with D hard to call. V shed 0 bases and J shed 0 bases, with 9 bases lying between them. Germline loops: CDR1 SGHNT, CDR2 YYREEE (reference sequence). The CDR3 spans 15 residues. The CDR3 reads CASSLVGFLNTEAFF. The CDR3 nucleotides are TGTGCCAGCAGCTTGGTGGGGTTTTTGAACACTGAAGCTTTCTTT. Full variable domain (outside the CDR3, taken from reference TRBV5-4 and TRBJ1-1): ETGVTQSPTHLIKTRGQQVTLRCSSQSGHNTVSWYQQALGQGPQFIFQYYREEENGRGNFPPRFSGLQFPNYSSELNVNALELDDSALYLCASSLVGFLNTEAFFGQGTRLTVV.

The genes are TRBV4-1 and TRBJ2-4, with unresolved D. The length of the CDR3 is 16 residues. Trimming left V 4 bases short and J 7 bases short, with 20 bases between. Germline V gene data show CDR1 as MGHRA and CDR2 as YSYEKL. CDR3 nucleotides: TGCGCCAGCAGCCGTGCACGGATCATGGATCGGAACATTCAGTACTTC. Its protein product is CASSRARIMDRNIQYF.

This clone was seen a few times. This chain joins TRBV5-1 and TRBJ2-1; D remains unclear. V lost 0 bases and J lost 1, with 8 bases in between. The CDR3 runs to 15 residues. Per the germline V gene, CDR1 is SGHRS and CDR2 is YFSETQ. The CDR3 reads CASSLEPWSYNEQFF. CDR3 DNA: TGCGCCAGCAGCTTGGAGCCCTGGTCCTACAATGAGCAGTTCTTC.

The chain recombines TRBV4-1 with TRBJ2-5; a weak D match, TRBD2 (6 bases). The J call is doubtful: the DNA matches TRBJ2-7 better. The CDR3 spans 15 residues. Germline loops: CDR1 MGHRA, CDR2 YSYEKL. The CDR3 is CASSQGPGSFNEQYF. CDR3 bases: TGCGCCAGCAGCCAAGGTCCCGGGAGTTTCAACGAGCAGTACTTC.

The rearrangement links TRBV2 to TRBJ1-1, with a weak D call TRBD1 (5 bases). CDR1 and CDR2 from the germline V gene are SNHLY and FYNNEI. The V and J ends lost 1 base and 5 bases respectively, with 14 bases between them. The CDR3 covers 15 residues. The CDR3: CASSEDGGSGTEAFF. Here the CDR3 DNA reads TGTGCCAGCAGTGAAGACGGGGGGAGCGGGACTGAAGCTTTCTTT.

The rearrangement joins TRBV28 to TRBJ2-7; D may be TRBD1 (6 bases). The CDR3 totals 13 residues. The V end was cut by 6 bases, the J end by 1 base, with 10 bases between. CDR1 MDHEN and CDR2 SYDVKM come from the germline V gene. CDR3 amino acids: CASRGDMSYEQYF. In DNA, the CDR3 is TGTGCCAGCAGGGGGGACATGTCCTACGAGCAGTACTTC.

V is TRBV6-4 and J is TRBJ2-7; 10 bases align to TRBD2. The CDR3 length is 14 residues. Trimming at V came to 7 bases and at J to 4 bases, leaving 7 bases not matched to a gene. Germline V lookup: CDR1 MRHNA, CDR2 SNTAGT. CDR3 DNA: TGTGCCAGCAAAATGACTAGCGGGTCTTACGAGCAGTACTTC. It translates to CASKMTSGSYEQYF.

The rearrangement links TRBV2 to TRBJ2-5, with TRBD2 as a possible D gene (6 bases). The germline V and J ends were trimmed by 6 bases and 5 bases, with 19 bases remaining between them. Germline values: CDR1 SNHLY, CDR2 FYNNEI. The CDR3 loop spans 15 amino acids. CDR3 region: CASSPQLGRTETQYF. The DNA for the CDR3 is TGTGCCAGCAGCCCCCAACTGGGGAGGACGGAGACCCAGTACTTC. Full variable domain (remainder filled in from reference TRBV2 and TRBJ2-5): EPEVTQTPSHQVTQMGQEVILRCVPISNHLYFYWYRQILGQKVEFLVSFYNNEISEKSEIFDDQFSVERPDGSNFTLKIRSTKLEDSAMYFCASSPQLGRTETQYFGPGTRLLVL.

The chain uses TRBV5-1 and TRBJ2-1; 7 bases fit TRBD2. The CDR3 has 14 residues. Trimming cost V 4 bases and J 9 bases; bases outside gene matches: 10. CDR1 is SGHRS, CDR2 YFSETQ, per germline. This CDR3 reads CASSPLGGSLEQFF. In nucleotides, the CDR3 is TGCGCCAGCAGCCCCCTGGGCGGGAGTCTTGAGCAGTTCTTC.

Note on this clone: The junction differs from germline at one of its ends, possibly a read error. Other DNA variants within this sample encode the same CDR3. The chain links TRBV6-1 to TRBJ2-3; 8 bases map to TRBD1. The CDR3 loop spans 16 amino acids. Germline values: CDR1 MNHNS, CDR2 SASEGT. The CDR3 region is CASSEGRTGSTDTQYF. Here the CDR3 DNA reads TGTGCCAGCAGTGAAGGACGGACAGGGAGCACGGATACGCAGTATTTT.

The gene calls are TRBV7-4 and TRBJ2-5; 7 bases line up with TRBD2. The J call is uncertain, as TRBJ2-7 better fits the DNA end. The germline gives CDR1 SGHVT, CDR2 SQSDAQ. This CDR3 is 16 amino acids long. CDR3 region: CASSLVSSGSSYEQYF. The CDR3 DNA reads TGTGCCAGCAGCTTAGTATCTAGCGGTAGCTCCTACGAGCAGTACTTC.

V gene TRBV30 combines with J gene TRBJ2-7; tentatively, D is TRBD1 (6 bases). The ends were cut back, 3 bases at V and 3 bases at J, with 18 bases in the middle. This CDR3 is 15 amino acids long. CDR1 is GTSNPN and CDR2 is SVGIG in the germline V gene (reference sequence). DNA for the CDR3: TGTGCCTGGAGCCCCTGGGGACAAACTATCTACGAGCAGTACTTC. Protein: CAWSPWGQTIYEQYF.

The rearrangement uses TRBV7-3 and TRBJ2-7; 10 bases are shared with TRBD1. With V trimmed by 5 bases and J by 6 bases, 10 bases remained unmatched. Per the germline V gene, CDR1 is SGHTA and CDR2 is FQGTGA. The CDR3 totals 15 residues. The CDR3 protein is CASSHAGTGAAEQYF. In DNA form, the CDR3 reads TGTGCCAGCAGCCACGCCGGGACAGGGGCGGCCGAGCAGTACTTC.